This T cell receptor beta chain was sequenced in a study of CD8 T cells in Susac syndrome. The authors sequenced TCR beta from blood CD8+ and CD4+ T cells. RNA totalling about 0.45 to 1 ug underwent reverse transcription with random hexamers. Coverage of TCR beta CDR3 amplification by immunoSEQ multiplex PCR extended to 54 Vbeta and 13 Jbeta. TCRdb re-called the immunoSEQ multiplex PCR reads through MiXCR, storing one row per CDR3 protein. The repertoire holds about 290,000 distinct CDR3 sequences, 85% seen once, with around 0.2% in the top ten. Sequences were obtained from CD8+ T cells from PBMCs. The sequence came from a human donor with multiple sclerosis.

The CDR3 DNA reads TGTGCCATCAGTGCCCCAGGATACGAGCAGTACTTC. Its translation: CAISAPGYEQYF. V is TRBV10-3 and J is TRBJ2-7; unclear D gene. CDR1 is ENHRY, CDR2 SYGVKD, per germline. The CDR3 spans 12 residues. The V end was cut by 4 bases, the J end by 4 bases, with 8 bases between.